This paragraph reports one TCR beta chain. Its antigen is still unknown. It has no much larger one-base neighbor in the sample; base qualities were not kept. Frozen genomic DNA underwent high-throughput TCRbeta CDR3 sequencing by immunoSEQ, including PCR amplification, mapping, bias correction and internal controls. The authors processed their data as follows. Productive rearrangements were kept, and unique TCRbeta sequences were defined by CDR3 nucleotide sequence plus V and J gene. For a sequence to be called donor-reactive, it needed a frequency of at least 0.01% and at least 5-fold expansion in CFSE-low cells compared with unstimulated pre-transplant cells. To ensure at least 90% detection power, minimum frequency thresholds were set for each subject based on that subject's lowest-template unstimulated sample. Repertoire turnover was measured by Jensen-Shannon divergence between the top 1000 TCRbeta sequences post- and pre-transplant. Changes in detection of donor-reactive sequences were tested with two-sided Fisher's exact tests. TCRdb retrieved this table from immuneACCESS and kept in-frame rearrangements only. Not all clones are present; in checked studies, unresolved V genes account for under half, and no reason is known for the remainder. V, J and clone size were drawn from that table, and D and trimming were deduced from the DNA. The table for this sample lists approximately 100,000 clones; approximately 79% of them were counted only once. Approximately 2.9% of the sample comes from the top ten.

The entry originates in a study of T cell clones after liver transplantation (dated by TCRdb to between 2018 and 2020). For the wider study: The samples were obtained from ITN030ST, a randomized trial that attempted immunosuppression withdrawal within 2 years after liver transplantation. Three of the eight recipients were HCV-positive; the others were transplanted for non-autoimmune, non-viral indications. Donor-reactive T cell clones were identified using TCRbeta sequencing after a pre-transplant mixed lymphocyte reaction and were then followed in post-transplant blood. Of the 8 liver transplant recipients making up the studied cohort, 3 were classified as tolerant and 5 as non-tolerant. Blood samples were collected pre-transplant, pre-randomization before withdrawal, and post-randomization after either complete withdrawal or failed withdrawal. Third party-reactive TCRbeta sequences were also identified from pre-transplant MLRs to serve as an antigen-independent comparator for donor-reactive sequences. Tolerance was defined as complete immunosuppression withdrawal for at least one year with no rise in liver enzymes beyond twice the upper limit of normal. The subjects received no induction therapy and were kept on standard immunosuppression until randomization at 12-24 months post-transplant.

Unstimulated PBMCs, after thawing, were stained for CD3, CD4 and CD8 and then FACS-sorted into CD3+CD4+ and CD3+CD8+ populations. All 8 studied subjects were randomized to withdrawal of immunosuppression. The Qiagen DNeasy Blood and Tissue Kit was used for genomic DNA isolation. V and J are truncated by 3 bases and 4 bases respectively, leaving an intervening sequence of 10 bases. The CDR3, from cysteine to phenylalanine, totals 14 residues. Only the CDR3 region is kept as DNA, spanning 42 bases read in frame from base 1. The germline V gene supplies CDR1 SGHRS and CDR2 YFSETQ. Summary of the overall study and its limitations: Low numbers of available donor cells limited the measurable donor-reactive repertoire in a couple of subjects. When repertoire turnover was accounted for, significantly reduced detection of donor-reactive sequences was found in 7 of 8 subjects for CD4 and in 8 of 8 subjects for CD8. Since no allograft tissue specimens were available, donor-reactive T cells may have migrated into the graft instead of being deleted. A greater decline was seen for donor-reactive sequences than for third party-reactive sequences, suggesting partial antigen-specific deletion unrelated to withdrawal success. In 5 of 8 subjects, regardless of tolerance or HCV status, circulating donor-reactive CD4 TCRbeta sequences dropped significantly post-transplant. The conclusions were considered preliminary, being limited by small, heterogeneous patient numbers and non-standardized post-transplant time points.

The TCR sequence derives from a human patient who received a liver transplant. Following a transplant, some T lymphocytes may have been derived from the graft donor. The starting material was CD4+ T cells from blood, obtained around 49 months after liver transplant. The chain is encoded by TRBV5-1 joined to TRBJ2-2; confidence is insufficient to name the D gene. The DNA sequence follows: TGCGCCAGCAGCTCCCGTTGGGTCACCGGGGAGCTGTTTTTT. It translates to CASSSRWVTGELFF.